This T cell receptor (beta chain) stems from a study of tumor-infiltrating lymphocytes in primary liver carcinoma. Study-level background: Men as well as women, aged 30 to 69 years, made up the patients.

Turning to this clonotype: The target antigen is unknown. The conserved phenylalanine or tryptophan normally closing the CDR3 is absent here, so this likely arose from a read error.

Researchers generated TCR beta cDNA from approximately 0.55 ug of total RNA, relying on a constant-region primer. Construction of TCR beta libraries relied on three successive nested multiplex PCR rounds employing slightly modified ARM-PCR. Each of the first two PCR rounds ran roughly 9 cycles with TRBV1-TRBV30 forward and C-beta reverse primers. TCRdb reanalysed the multiplex PCR reads using MiXCR and keeps one entry per CDR3 protein. The table shows approximately 110,000 distinct CDR3 sequences, with 55% to 75% occurring only once. V trimming: 4 bases; J trimming: 7 bases; junction bases outside the gene matches: 8. Per germline, CDR1 SQVTM and CDR2 ANQGSEA. This CDR3 region has 14 residues. General study results and limits: Only about 8-25% of top clones were detected in all five tumor regions.

Joint extraction of RNA and DNA used 20-30 mg of bulk tissue that was unsorted. Tumors were each sampled at five separate regions. All tumor specimens exceeded 80% viable tumor cells. The rearrangement joins TRBV29-1 to TRBJ2-7; 12 bases align to TRBD2. The clonotype was recovered from an older woman with primary liver carcinoma and hepatitis B virus infection. The sequenced material came from liver tumor tissue from sampling region 3. The sample's subset: tumor region T3, left-lateral pole. As DNA, the CDR3 is TGCAGCGTTGCCCGACTAGCGGGAGAGGGGGAGCAGTACTCA. It is translated as CSVARLAGEGEQYS.